Sequencing of this T cell receptor beta chain was carried out in a study of blood T cell repertoires in COVID-19. Study summary: In each case, the material was cDNA or gDNA derived from T cells, B-cell-depleted T cells, or PBMCs.

CDR1 is MNHEY, CDR2 SVGAGI, per germline. V trimming: 6 bases; J trimming: 2 bases; junction bases outside the gene matches: 2. The CDR3 is made up of 13 amino acids. This clone appeared a few times. The same CDR3 arises from other DNA sequences in this sample as well. In the original analysis: It was from reference gene primer amplification that nucleated cell counts were estimated. Here immunoSEQ multiplex PCR was the method, and the copy in TCRdb shows in-frame clones only, minus some. V and J calls and clone size are given by that table; D and trimming were obtained from the DNA. The repertoire includes 350,000 to 400,000 clones, 86% of them detected once, and around 7.4% sits in the top ten.

This chain uses TRBV6-5 with TRBJ1-2, with TRBD1 matching over 8 bases. Sequencing was carried out using peripheral blood. This clonotype was sampled from a woman aged 60-75 years with COVID-19, enrolled during active disease. Written as DNA, the CDR3 is TGTGCCAGCAGGAGGACAGGGAACTATGGCTACACCTTC. Translation: CASRRTGNYGYTF.